These T cell receptor beta chains were read from a single sample in a study of Graves' ophthalmopathy and Graves' hyperthyroidism. TCRdb used MiXCR to reprocess the multiplex PCR reads, holding one entry per CDR3 protein. The sample carries 400,000 to 500,000 distinct CDR3 sequences, around 20% recorded once. Sequences were obtained from peripheral blood. These receptors originate from a woman between 18 and 29 years old with stable Graves' hyperthyroidism. CDR3s include the opening cysteine and the closing phenylalanine or tryptophan. The order of the fields is CDR3 protein, CDR3 DNA, J gene, V gene, clone size, D gene. The D gene is left open where the match is weak. Not all rows give a size; the values are once, few, many and, for expanded clones, a class.

CASSLVGTSGTGELFF | TGTGCCAGCAGCTTAGTTGGGACTAGCGGCACCGGGGAGCTGTTTTTT | TRBJ2-2 | TRBV11-2 | few | TRBD2
CAWRAGTVYDEQYF | TGTGCCTGGAGAGCCGGGACAGTATACGACGAGCAGTACTTC | TRBJ2-7 | TRBV30 | many | TRBD1
CASSPWTGHQPQHF | TGTGCCAGCAGTCCGTGGACAGGGCATCAGCCCCAGCATTTT | TRBJ1-5 | TRBV27 | NA | TRBD1
CASAQQASNTEAFF | TGCGCCAGCGCCCAACAGGCCTCGAACACTGAAGCTTTCTTT | TRBJ1-1 | TRBV5-1 | NA | NA
CASSVSGSLAKNIQYF | TGTGCCAGTAGTGTGAGCGGGAGCCTAGCCAAAAACATTCAGTACTTC | TRBJ2-4 | TRBV19 | many | TRBD2
CASSRLQSGANVLTF | TGTGCCAGCAGTAGGTTGCAATCGGGGGCCAACGTCCTGACTTTC | TRBJ2-6 | TRBV2 | many | NA
CASSYRGAGKDTQYF | TGTGCCAGCAGCTACCGGGGAGCTGGGAAAGATACGCAGTATTTT | TRBJ2-3 | TRBV12-3/TRBV12-4 | NA | NA
CASSIEPGPRNYGYTF | TGTGCCAGCAGCATAGAACCGGGACCCCGGAACTATGGCTACACCTTC | TRBJ1-2 | TRBV11-2 | few | NA
CASRAGQTYGYTF | TGCGCCAGCAGAGCCGGACAGACCTATGGCTACACCTTC | TRBJ1-2 | TRBV5-1 | many | NA
CSGGGVGQPQHF | TGCAGCGGCGGGGGGGTGGGGCAGCCCCAGCATTTT | TRBJ1-5 | TRBV29-1 | many | NA
CASSPPGTENSPLHF | TGTGCCAGCAGCCCTCCCGGGACAGAGAATTCACCCCTCCACTTT | TRBJ1-6 | TRBV6-5 | many | TRBD1
CASSLGAGGPNEQYF | TGCGCCAGCAGCTTGGGGGCGGGGGGGCCCAACGAGCAGTACTTC | TRBJ2-7 | TRBV5-1 | NA | TRBD2
CASRRDPKTYTF | TGTGCCAGCCGCCGGGACCCTAAGACCTACACCTTC | TRBJ1-2 | TRBV12-3/TRBV12-4 | few | NA
CSAGGGRPETQYF | TGTAGTGCAGGGGGCGGGAGGCCCGAGACCCAGTACTTC | TRBJ2-5 | TRBV20-1 | few | NA
CASSRDWANTEAFF | TGTGCCAGCAGCCGAGACTGGGCGAACACTGAAGCTTTCTTT | TRBJ1-1 | TRBV28 | many | NA
CASSTSLNTEAFF | TGTGCCAGCAGTACCTCCCTGAACACTGAAGCTTTCTTT | TRBJ1-1 | TRBV28 | many | NA
CASSGGQVGSYEQYF | TGCGCCAGCAGCGGGGGACAGGTAGGCTCCTACGAGCAGTACTTC | TRBJ2-7 | TRBV5-1 | many | TRBD1
CASTLRGGGYTF | TGTGCCAGCACGTTGAGGGGCGGCGGCTACACCTTC | TRBJ1-2 | TRBV2 | many | NA
CASSYFQTGESKFYEQYF | TGTGCCAGCAGTTACTTCCAGACAGGGGAGAGTAAATTCTACGAGCAGTACTTC | TRBJ2-7 | TRBV6-2/TRBV6-3 | many | TRBD1
CASSYPRTAYSYEQYF | TGTGCCAGCAGTTACCCCCGGACAGCTTACTCCTACGAGCAGTACTTC | TRBJ2-7 | TRBV6-2/TRBV6-3 | NA | NA
CASSWGWSSGANVLTF | TGTGCCAGCAGTTGGGGGTGGAGCTCTGGGGCCAACGTCCTGACTTTC | TRBJ2-6 | TRBV28 | NA | NA
CASSLLGDWQNHEQYF | TGTGCCAGCAGTTTATTGGGGGATTGGCAGAACCACGAGCAGTACTTC | TRBJ2-7 | TRBV27 | many | NA
CSASTPYLRQGFETQYF | TGCAGTGCTAGTACCCCATATCTGCGACAGGGGTTCGAGACCCAGTACTTC | TRBJ2-5 | TRBV20-1 | many | TRBD1
CATSRNRATSSYEQYF | TGTGCCACCAGCAGAAACAGAGCAACTAGCTCCTACGAGCAGTACTTC | TRBJ2-7 | TRBV15 | NA | NA
CASSLEFSETQYF | TGTGCCAGCAGCTTAGAGTTCTCGGAGACCCAGTACTTC | TRBJ2-5 | TRBV11-2 | NA | NA
CASSLGNEADTQYF | TGCGCCAGCAGCTTGGGTAACGAGGCAGATACGCAGTATTTT | TRBJ2-3 | TRBV5-1 | few | NA
CASRAGTSGIETQYF | TGTGCCAGCAGGGCCGGGACTAGCGGGATCGAGACCCAGTACTTC | TRBJ2-5 | TRBV2 | many | TRBD2
CASSFPGELFF | TGTGCCAGCAGTTTCCCCGGGGAGCTGTTTTTT | TRBJ2-2 | TRBV12-3/TRBV12-4 | many | NA
CASSARQDLYGYTF | TGTGCCAGTAGTGCCCGACAGGACCTCTATGGCTACACCTTC | TRBJ1-2 | TRBV19 | many | NA
CSAREGAGGTSEAFF | TGCAGTGCTAGAGAAGGGGCAGGGGGGACTTCTGAAGCTTTCTTT | TRBJ1-1 | TRBV20-1 | few | TRBD1
CASSYLLGNTEAFF | TGTGCCAGCAGTTACTTACTGGGGAACACTGAAGCTTTCTTT | TRBJ1-1 | TRBV6-5 | many | NA
CASSYHQSVTEAFF | TGTGCCAGCAGTTACCACCAGTCAGTCACTGAAGCTTTCTTT | TRBJ1-1 | TRBV6-5 | NA | NA
CATRDRAAPGYTF | TGTGCCACGAGGGACAGGGCCGCTCCCGGCTACACCTTC | TRBJ1-2 | TRBV24-1 | many | TRBD1
CASSPRQENSPLHF | TGTGCCAGCAGTCCAAGACAGGAGAATTCACCCCTCCACTTT | TRBJ1-6 | TRBV27 | NA | NA
CASSLGTVGDEQYF | TGTGCCAGCAGTTTAGGGACGGTGGGCGACGAGCAGTACTTC | TRBJ2-7 | TRBV12-3/TRBV12-4 | NA | NA
CASSLLGKQPQHF | TGTGCCAGCAGCTTATTGGGTAAACAGCCCCAGCATTTT | TRBJ1-5 | TRBV7-8 | NA | NA
CASSQWTQGNTIYF | TGTGCCAGTAGTCAATGGACCCAAGGAAACACCATATATTTT | TRBJ1-3 | TRBV19 | few | NA
CASSLEATGELFF | TGTGCCAGCAGTTTAGAAGCCACCGGGGAGCTGTTTTTT | TRBJ2-2 | TRBV28 | many | NA
CASSLFRGGTLEQYF | TGTGCCAGCAGTTTATTCAGGGGGGGAACTCTCGAGCAGTACTTC | TRBJ2-7 | TRBV28 | many | NA
CATSRVKGSGNTIYF | TGTGCCACCAGCAGAGTAAAAGGCTCTGGAAACACCATATATTTT | TRBJ1-3 | TRBV15 | many | NA
CASSQTGSNTGELFF | TGCGCCAGCAGCCAAACAGGGTCGAACACCGGGGAGCTGTTTTTT | TRBJ2-2 | TRBV4-1 | many | NA
CASIPGTYELAEAFF | TGTGCCAGCATACCCGGGACCTACGAACTCGCTGAAGCTTTCTTT | TRBJ1-1 | TRBV28 | NA | NA
CASSLRRPSGRADEQYF | TGTGCCAGCAGCTTAAGGCGCCCTAGCGGGAGGGCAGACGAGCAGTACTTC | TRBJ2-7 | TRBV7-8 | many | TRBD2
CASSVDTAYEQYF | TGTGCCAGCAGCGTAGACACAGCCTACGAGCAGTACTTC | TRBJ2-7 | TRBV9 | many | NA
CASSLSKLREQYF | TGTGCCAGCAGTTTATCGAAGCTCCGGGAGCAGTACTTC | TRBJ2-7 | TRBV27 | NA | NA
CAWMPRASYEQYF | TGTGCCTGGATGCCCCGGGCCTCCTACGAGCAGTACTTC | TRBJ2-7 | TRBV30 | many | NA